This T cell receptor beta chain derives from a study of cytomegalovirus exposure and HLA in healthy donors. The PCR made use of 60 Vbeta and 13 Jbeta primers. Repertoires were generated with immunoSEQ multiplex PCR, while TCRdb's copy carries only in-frame clones and drops some. The repertoire holds 80,000 or so clones, with about 80% as singletons. V lost 5 bases and J 2 bases, leaving 27 bases between the germline ends. Per the germline V gene, CDR1 is MDHEN and CDR2 is SYDVKM. CDR3 length: 19 residues. This clone was picked up a small number of times. The identical CDR3 is also encoded by other nucleotide sequences in the sample.

The sequencing sample was made of PBMCs. The rearrangement joins TRBV28 to TRBJ1-2; possibly TRBD1 for D (6 bases). The TCR sequence derives from a woman aged 40 to 55 in good health and CMV-seronegative. The CDR3 reads CASSPRFAFWGGTNYGYTF. The DNA for the CDR3 is TGTGCCAGCAGTCCTAGATTTGCTTTCTGGGGGGGCACCAACTATGGCTACACCTTC.